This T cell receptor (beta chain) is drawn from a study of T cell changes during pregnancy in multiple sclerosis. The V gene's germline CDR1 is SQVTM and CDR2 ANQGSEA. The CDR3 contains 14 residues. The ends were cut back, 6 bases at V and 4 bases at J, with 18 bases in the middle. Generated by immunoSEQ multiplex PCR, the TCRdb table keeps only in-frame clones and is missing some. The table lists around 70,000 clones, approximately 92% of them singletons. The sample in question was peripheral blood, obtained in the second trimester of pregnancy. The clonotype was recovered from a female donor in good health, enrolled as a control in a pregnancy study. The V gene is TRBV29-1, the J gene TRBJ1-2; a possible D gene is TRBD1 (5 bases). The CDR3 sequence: CSVLGTGDGYGYTF. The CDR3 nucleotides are TGCAGCGTCTTGGGTACAGGTGACGGCTATGGCTACACCTTC.